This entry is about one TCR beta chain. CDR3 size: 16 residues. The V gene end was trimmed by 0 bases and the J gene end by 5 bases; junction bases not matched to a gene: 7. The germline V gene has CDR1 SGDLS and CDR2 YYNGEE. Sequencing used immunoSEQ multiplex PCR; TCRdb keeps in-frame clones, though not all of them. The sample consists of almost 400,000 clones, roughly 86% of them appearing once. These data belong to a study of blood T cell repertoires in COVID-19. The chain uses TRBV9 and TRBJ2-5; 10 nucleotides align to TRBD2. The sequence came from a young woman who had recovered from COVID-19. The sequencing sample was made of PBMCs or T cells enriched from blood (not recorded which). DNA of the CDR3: TGTGCCAGCAGCGTAGGTCTAGCGGGGGACGGGGAGACCCAGTACTTC. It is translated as CASSVGLAGDGETQYF.